Listed below are T cell receptor beta chains from one sample, sequenced in a study of T cells in Graves' hyperthyroidism and ophthalmopathy. A single record per CDR3 protein comes from TCRdb applying MiXCR to the multiplex PCR reads. The sample shows about 610,000 distinct CDR3 sequences, about a sixth of them seen only once. Sequencing was carried out using blood. These receptors were collected from a woman aged 40 to 50 with Graves' ophthalmopathy. Each CDR3 is given with its conserved first and last residue. The D gene is left open where the match is weak. Rows may omit the clone size; those that give it use once, few, many or a size class.

j_gene: TRBJ1-1; abundance: many; v_gene: TRBV5-6; d_gene: -; CDR3aa: CASSRNWNTEAFF; CDR3nt: TGTGCCAGCAGCCGCAACTGGAACACTGAAGCTTTCTTT
j_gene: TRBJ2-2; abundance: few; v_gene: TRBV19; d_gene: -; CDR3aa: CASRLVDTGELFF; CDR3nt: TGTGCCAGTAGGTTGGTGGACACCGGGGAGCTGTTTTTT
j_gene: TRBJ1-6; abundance: few; v_gene: TRBV28; d_gene: -; CDR3aa: CASSLQWDALNNSPLHF; CDR3nt: TGTGCCAGCAGTTTACAATGGGACGCCTTGAATAATTCACCCCTCCACTTT
j_gene: TRBJ2-5; abundance: -; v_gene: TRBV5-1; d_gene: -; CDR3aa: CASSFYYTGRETQYF; CDR3nt: TGCGCCAGCAGCTTTTATTATACGGGTAGGGAGACCCAGTACTTC
j_gene: TRBJ2-3; abundance: -; v_gene: TRBV29-1; d_gene: -; CDR3aa: CRGPPTQDTQYF; CDR3nt: TGCAGAGGACCCCCAACCCAAGATACGCAGTATTTT
j_gene: TRBJ2-2; abundance: many; v_gene: TRBV3-1; d_gene: -; CDR3aa: CASSQVRTKTGELFF; CDR3nt: TGTGCCAGCAGCCAAGTCCGGACTAAAACCGGGGAGCTGTTTTTT
j_gene: TRBJ2-1; abundance: many; v_gene: TRBV29-1; d_gene: -; CDR3aa: CSVEDGVLAEQFF; CDR3nt: TGCAGCGTTGAAGACGGGGTTCTAGCGGAGCAGTTCTTC
j_gene: TRBJ2-2; abundance: -; v_gene: TRBV19; d_gene: -; CDR3aa: CASSISHRTGELFF; CDR3nt: TGTGCCAGTAGTATATCCCACAGGACCGGGGAGCTGTTTTTT
j_gene: TRBJ2-7; abundance: few; v_gene: TRBV6-1; d_gene: TRBD2; CDR3aa: CASSNLDGREQYF; CDR3nt: TGTGCCAGCAGTAACCTAGACGGGAGGGAGCAGTACTTC
j_gene: TRBJ2-1; abundance: -; v_gene: TRBV5-4; d_gene: -; CDR3aa: CASSWGGGYNEQFF; CDR3nt: TGTGCCAGCAGCTGGGGGGGCGGCTACAATGAGCAGTTCTTC
j_gene: TRBJ1-3; abundance: few; v_gene: TRBV10-3; d_gene: -; CDR3aa: CAISESLTIRNTIYF; CDR3nt: TGTGCCATCAGTGAGTCGTTGACAATCCGAAACACCATATATTTT
j_gene: TRBJ1-5; abundance: many; v_gene: TRBV2; d_gene: TRBD1; CDR3aa: CASSNDRVGNQPQHF; CDR3nt: TGTGCCAGCAGTAACGACAGGGTTGGTAATCAGCCCCAGCATTTT
j_gene: TRBJ2-1; abundance: -; v_gene: TRBV24-1; d_gene: TRBD2; CDR3aa: CATSDSGLAGVGEEEQFF; CDR3nt: TGTGCCACCAGTGATTCGGGACTAGCGGGAGTAGGTGAGGAGGAGCAGTTCTTC
j_gene: TRBJ1-5; abundance: many; v_gene: TRBV30; d_gene: TRBD1; CDR3aa: CAWSANRGSNQPQHF; CDR3nt: TGTGCCTGGAGCGCTAACAGGGGTAGCAATCAGCCCCAGCATTTT
j_gene: TRBJ2-2; abundance: many; v_gene: TRBV24-1; d_gene: -; CDR3aa: CATRKGANTGELFF; CDR3nt: TGTGCCACCAGAAAGGGAGCAAACACCGGGGAGCTGTTTTTT
j_gene: TRBJ1-4; abundance: many; v_gene: TRBV2; d_gene: -; CDR3aa: CASSEWDGNEKLFF; CDR3nt: TGTGCCAGCAGTGAATGGGACGGGAATGAAAAACTGTTTTTT
j_gene: TRBJ2-5; abundance: -; v_gene: TRBV9; d_gene: TRBD2; CDR3aa: CASSVAGGAVEETQYF; CDR3nt: TGTGCCAGCAGCGTAGCGGGGGGGGCGGTGGAAGAGACCCAGTACTTC
j_gene: TRBJ2-1; abundance: many; v_gene: TRBV7-9; d_gene: TRBD2; CDR3aa: CASSLPGGGNEQFF; CDR3nt: TGTGCCAGCAGCTTACCCGGCGGGGGAAATGAGCAGTTCTTC
j_gene: TRBJ2-7; abundance: few; v_gene: TRBV7-2; d_gene: TRBD2; CDR3aa: CASSKPLAGTYEQYF; CDR3nt: TGTGCCAGCAGTAAACCGCTAGCGGGAACCTACGAGCAGTACTTC
j_gene: TRBJ2-3; abundance: many; v_gene: TRBV18; d_gene: -; CDR3aa: CASSPPDYDTQYF; CDR3nt: TGTGCCAGCTCACCGCCTGATTACGATACGCAGTATTTT
j_gene: TRBJ2-5; abundance: many; v_gene: TRBV18; d_gene: TRBD2; CDR3aa: CASSPGLAMETQYF; CDR3nt: TGTGCCAGCTCACCCGGACTAGCAATGGAGACCCAGTACTTC
j_gene: TRBJ1-4; abundance: few; v_gene: TRBV28; d_gene: -; CDR3aa: CASSTTVFSGPALFF; CDR3nt: TGTGCCAGCAGCACCACAGTGTTCTCGGGCCCGGCTCTGTTTTTT
j_gene: TRBJ2-1; abundance: few; v_gene: TRBV11-2; d_gene: -; CDR3aa: CASSFSRGGHNEQFF; CDR3nt: TGTGCCAGCAGCTTTTCGAGGGGGGGGCACAATGAGCAGTTCTTC
j_gene: TRBJ1-2; abundance: -; v_gene: TRBV12-3/TRBV12-4; d_gene: -; CDR3aa: CASSLALDYGYTF; CDR3nt: TGTGCCAGCAGTTTAGCGCTTGACTATGGCTACACCTTC
j_gene: TRBJ1-1; abundance: -; v_gene: TRBV3-1; d_gene: TRBD1; CDR3aa: CASSHDSGTGRNAFF; CDR3nt: TGTGCCAGCAGCCACGATTCCGGGACAGGGCGAAACGCTTTCTTT
j_gene: TRBJ1-5; abundance: many; v_gene: TRBV6-1; d_gene: -; CDR3aa: CASSEAVLGGGGNQPQHF; CDR3nt: TGTGCCAGCAGTGAAGCTGTACTGGGAGGGGGGGGCAATCAGCCCCAGCATTTT
j_gene: TRBJ2-3; abundance: many; v_gene: TRBV18; d_gene: TRBD2; CDR3aa: CASSPIRTSGSADTQYF; CDR3nt: TGTGCCAGCTCACCCATAAGGACTAGCGGGAGCGCAGATACGCAGTATTTT
j_gene: TRBJ2-1; abundance: many; v_gene: TRBV12-3/TRBV12-4; d_gene: TRBD2; CDR3aa: CASRPPWTSGVPYNEQFF; CDR3nt: TGTGCCAGCAGGCCCCCCTGGACTAGCGGGGTTCCATACAATGAGCAGTTCTTC
j_gene: TRBJ2-2; abundance: many; v_gene: TRBV2; d_gene: TRBD2; CDR3aa: CASSSQSGGDTGELFF; CDR3nt: TGTGCCAGCAGTTCCCAAAGCGGGGGGGACACCGGGGAGCTGTTTTTT
j_gene: TRBJ1-1; abundance: few; v_gene: TRBV20-1; d_gene: TRBD1; CDR3aa: CSASRGQTFEAFF; CDR3nt: TGCAGTGCTAGTAGGGGACAGACATTTGAAGCTTTCTTT
j_gene: TRBJ2-1; abundance: many; v_gene: TRBV29-1; d_gene: TRBD2; CDR3aa: CSVESRLAGVEQFF; CDR3nt: TGCAGCGTTGAAAGTAGACTAGCGGGAGTGGAGCAGTTCTTC
j_gene: TRBJ2-2; abundance: many; v_gene: TRBV3-1; d_gene: TRBD2; CDR3aa: CASSQTGGTNTGELFF; CDR3nt: TGTGCCAGCAGCCAGACGGGAGGAACGAACACCGGGGAGCTGTTTTTT
j_gene: TRBJ1-1; abundance: -; v_gene: TRBV28; d_gene: TRBD1; CDR3aa: CASSRTGATTEAFF; CDR3nt: TGTGCCAGCAGCAGGACAGGGGCTACCACTGAAGCTTTCTTT
j_gene: TRBJ1-5; abundance: few; v_gene: TRBV12-3/TRBV12-4; d_gene: -; CDR3aa: CASSLGGGAEQPQHF; CDR3nt: TGTGCCAGCAGTTTAGGTGGGGGGGCAGAGCAGCCCCAGCATTTT
j_gene: TRBJ2-7; abundance: many; v_gene: TRBV5-1; d_gene: -; CDR3aa: CASSLEPGAYEQYF; CDR3nt: TGCGCCAGCAGCTTGGAACCGGGGGCCTACGAGCAGTACTTC
j_gene: TRBJ1-3; abundance: few; v_gene: TRBV3-1; d_gene: -; CDR3aa: CASSQTGISGNTIYF; CDR3nt: TGTGCCAGCAGCCAAACTGGAATCTCTGGAAACACCATATATTTT
j_gene: TRBJ1-5; abundance: many; v_gene: TRBV7-9; d_gene: -; CDR3aa: CASSRDSNQPQHF; CDR3nt: TGTGCCAGCTCACGGGACAGCAATCAGCCCCAGCATTTT
j_gene: TRBJ1-1; abundance: many; v_gene: TRBV6-1; d_gene: TRBD1; CDR3aa: CASLRDRETEAFF; CDR3nt: TGTGCCAGCCTCCGGGACAGGGAAACTGAAGCTTTCTTT
j_gene: TRBJ2-2; abundance: many; v_gene: TRBV9; d_gene: TRBD1; CDR3aa: CASSEPAWDRVDTGELFF; CDR3nt: TGTGCCAGCAGCGAGCCCGCCTGGGACAGGGTGGACACCGGGGAGCTGTTTTTT
j_gene: TRBJ2-7; abundance: few; v_gene: TRBV6-1; d_gene: TRBD1; CDR3aa: CASSPGTGIFYAQYF; CDR3nt: TGTGCCAGCAGCCCTGGGACAGGGATATTCTACGCGCAGTACTTC
j_gene: TRBJ2-3; abundance: few; v_gene: TRBV2; d_gene: -; CDR3aa: CASSGALRLRDTQYF; CDR3nt: TGTGCCAGCAGTGGAGCGCTTCGACTAAGGGATACGCAGTATTTT
j_gene: TRBJ1-2; abundance: many; v_gene: TRBV2; d_gene: -; CDR3aa: CASRANGRSGYTF; CDR3nt: TGTGCCAGCAGGGCGAATGGGCGGAGTGGCTACACCTTC
j_gene: TRBJ2-5; abundance: many; v_gene: TRBV7-8; d_gene: -; CDR3aa: CASSPVGLTQETQYF; CDR3nt: TGTGCCAGCAGCCCGGTTGGACTGACACAAGAGACCCAGTACTTC
j_gene: TRBJ2-3; abundance: many; v_gene: TRBV12-3/TRBV12-4; d_gene: TRBD1; CDR3aa: CASSQPRQGSADTQYF; CDR3nt: TGTGCCAGCAGCCAACCTAGACAGGGTTCCGCAGATACGCAGTATTTT
j_gene: TRBJ2-1; abundance: -; v_gene: TRBV6-2/TRBV6-3; d_gene: TRBD2; CDR3aa: CASSTALSGAYNEQFF; CDR3nt: TGTGCCAGCAGCACCGCGCTAAGCGGGGCGTACAATGAGCAGTTCTTC
j_gene: TRBJ2-6; abundance: -; v_gene: TRBV4-1; d_gene: TRBD1; CDR3aa: CASSSPRGQGFTGANVLTF; CDR3nt: TGCGCCAGCAGCTCTCCCCGGGGACAGGGCTTTACTGGGGCCAACGTCCTGACTTTC
j_gene: TRBJ2-2; abundance: many; v_gene: TRBV3-1; d_gene: TRBD2; CDR3aa: CASRRTSGALTGELFF; CDR3nt: TGTGCCAGCAGGCGGACTAGCGGGGCACTCACCGGGGAGCTGTTTTTT
j_gene: TRBJ1-6; abundance: many; v_gene: TRBV2; d_gene: TRBD1; CDR3aa: CASSPQGGVGSPLHF; CDR3nt: TGTGCCAGCAGTCCCCAGGGGGGCGTGGGATCACCCCTCCACTTT
j_gene: TRBJ2-5; abundance: many; v_gene: TRBV11-2; d_gene: -; CDR3aa: CASSLADGIGAQYF; CDR3nt: TGTGCCAGCAGCTTAGCGGACGGTATCGGCGCCCAGTACTTC
j_gene: TRBJ2-1; abundance: many; v_gene: TRBV12-3/TRBV12-4; d_gene: TRBD2; CDR3aa: CASSLGRGVILDEQFF; CDR3nt: TGTGCCAGCAGTCTCGGGAGGGGCGTCATTTTGGATGAGCAGTTCTTC
j_gene: TRBJ2-1; abundance: few; v_gene: TRBV7-9; d_gene: TRBD2; CDR3aa: CASSLAAGYNEQFF; CDR3nt: TGTGCCAGCAGCCTAGCGGCCGGTTACAATGAGCAGTTCTTC
j_gene: TRBJ2-3; abundance: many; v_gene: TRBV7-8; d_gene: -; CDR3aa: CASSLAAGGPNTQYF; CDR3nt: TGTGCCAGCAGCTTAGCGGCTGGAGGGCCGAATACGCAGTATTTT
j_gene: TRBJ2-3; abundance: many; v_gene: TRBV28; d_gene: TRBD2; CDR3aa: CASSLSGTSGTRGTQYF; CDR3nt: TGTGCCAGCAGTTTATCCGGGACTAGCGGGACGAGGGGTACGCAGTATTTT